A selection of T cell receptor beta chains follows, all from one sample in a study of cytomegalovirus exposure and HLA in healthy donors. Sequenced by immunoSEQ multiplex PCR; TCRdb stores in-frame clones only, minus some. The table includes fewer than 300,000 clones, approximately 80% detected once. The sequenced sample was PBMCs. These receptors were taken from a girl aged 2 to 10 in good health and CMV-seronegative. Each CDR3 is given with its conserved first and last residue. D genes are given only for firm matches. For some rows the clone size is stated as once, few or many, or as a class when expanded; others skip it.

TRBV7-8,.,TRBD2,TRBJ2-1,CASSLEPSGSYDEQFF,TGTGCCAGCAGCTTAGAGCCTAGCGGGAGCTACGATGAGCAGTTCTTC
TRBV6-5,.,.,TRBJ1-2,CASSRLEYYGYTF,TGTGCCAGCAGCCGACTGGAATACTATGGCTACACCTTC
TRBV6-5,.,TRBD2,TRBJ2-7,CASSYGLAGGPYEQYF,TGTGCCAGCAGTTACGGACTAGCGGGGGGGCCCTACGAGCAGTACTTC
TRBV4-1,.,.,TRBJ2-5,CASSRFVGQDYQETQYF,TGCGCCAGCAGCCGGTTTGTTGGGCAAGATTACCAAGAGACCCAGTACTTC
TRBV28,.,.,TRBJ2-5,CASSLRNRETQYF,TGTGCCAGCAGTCTGAGGAATCGCGAGACCCAGTACTTC
TRBV11-3,once,TRBD2,TRBJ2-2,CASSLRLAGTVSGELFF,TGTGCCAGCAGCTTAAGGCTAGCGGGGACGGTGTCCGGGGAGCTGTTTTTT
TRBV5-1,.,.,TRBJ1-1,CASSLGAGMTNTEAFF,TGCGCCAGCAGCTTGGGGGCAGGGATGACGAACACTGAAGCTTTCTTT
TRBV27,.,.,TRBJ2-1,CASSLAASSYNEQFF,TGTGCCAGCAGTTTAGCAGCTAGCTCCTACAATGAGCAGTTCTTC
TRBV10-3,.,TRBD1,TRBJ2-7,CAITETGDEQYF,TGTGCCATCACGGAGACAGGGGATGAGCAGTACTTC
TRBV4-1,.,.,TRBJ1-2,CASSQLSVGGFPWGYTF,TGCGCCAGCAGCCAATTATCAGTTGGGGGGTTTCCTTGGGGCTACACCTTC
TRBV27,.,.,TRBJ1-5,CASSFRKNNQPQHF,TGTGCCAGCTCCTTCAGAAAGAACAATCAGCCCCAGCATTTT
TRBV27,.,TRBD2,TRBJ2-7,CASSLRLAGVPYEQYF,TGTGCCAGCAGTTTAAGGTTAGCGGGAGTGCCCTACGAGCAGTACTTC
TRBV13,.,.,TRBJ2-7,CASSYPRAGRSSYEQYF,TGTGCCAGCAGCTACCCCCGGGCAGGGCGATCATCCTACGAGCAGTACTTC
TRBV6-4,.,TRBD2,TRBJ2-5,CASSIAGAGAETQYF,TGTGCCAGCAGTATAGCGGGGGCCGGGGCAGAGACCCAGTACTTC
TRBV5-1,.,TRBD2,TRBJ2-1,CASQGSGTRFF,TGCGCCAGCCAGGGGTCCGGGACTAGATTCTTC
TRBV19,.,TRBD1,TRBJ2-7,CASSYGQGFFYEQYF,TGTGCCAGTTCTTACGGACAGGGTTTCTTCTACGAGCAGTACTTC
TRBV7-9,.,.,TRBJ1-2,CSSSLGPTGTPYGYTF,TGTTCCAGCAGCTTAGGGCCCACCGGGACACCTTATGGCTACACCTTC
TRBV28,.,.,TRBJ1-1,CASEGPTEAFF,TGTGCCAGCGAGGGTCCCACTGAAGCTTTCTTT
TRBV2,.,.,TRBJ2-7,CASSEQRLADEQYF,TGTGCCAGCAGCGAACAACGTCTAGCAGATGAGCAGTACTTC
TRBV27,few,.,TRBJ2-4,CASRAATGENIQYF,TGTGCCAGCAGAGCAGCAACGGGGGAAAACATTCAGTACTTC
TRBV5-1,.,TRBD1,TRBJ1-6,CASSPGQGGVLDNSPLHF,TGCGCCAGCAGCCCTGGACAGGGGGGGGTCCTGGATAATTCACCCCTCCACTTT
TRBV4-2,few,.,TRBJ2-5,CASSQDQAHLTQETQYF,TGTGCCAGCAGCCAAGATCAGGCCCACCTAACGCAAGAGACCCAGTACTTC
TRBV6-6,.,.,TRBJ1-4,CASSRSMRANEKLFF,TGTGCCAGCAGTCGATCGATGAGGGCTAATGAAAAACTGTTTTTT
TRBV7-9,.,.,TRBJ1-1,CASSALKTAQNTEAFF,TGTGCCAGCAGCGCACTCAAGACAGCTCAGAACACTGAAGCTTTCTTT
TRBV10-3,.,.,TRBJ1-2,CASGFNYGYTF,TGTGCCTCGGGGTTTAACTATGGCTACACCTTC
TRBV5-4,.,TRBD1,TRBJ2-7,CASSSGTGNYEQYF,TGTGCCAGCAGCTCCGGGACAGGAAACTACGAGCAGTACTTC
TRBV19,.,TRBD1,TRBJ1-1,CASSIYGTGYTEAFF,TGTGCCAGTAGTATATACGGGACAGGGTACACTGAAGCTTTCTTT
TRBV6-1,.,.,TRBJ1-1,CASRTDRDTEAFF,TGTGCCAGCAGGACCGACAGAGACACTGAAGCTTTCTTT
TRBV9,.,.,TRBJ2-6,CASSPGGEISGANVLTF,TGTGCCAGCAGCCCCGGAGGGGAGATCTCTGGGGCCAACGTCCTGACTTTC
TRBV30,once,TRBD1,TRBJ1-2,CACGQGRDGYTF,TGTGCCTGCGGACAGGGTAGAGATGGCTACACCTTC
TRBV6-5,.,.,TRBJ1-3,CASSYSGGNGNTIYF,TGTGCCAGCAGTTACTCCGGGGGAAATGGAAACACCATATATTTT
TRBV2,.,TRBD1,TRBJ1-4,CASRRQGIETNEKLFF,TGTGCCAGCAGGAGACAGGGTATTGAAACTAATGAAAAACTGTTTTTT
TRBV30,.,.,TRBJ1-3,CALFFWRISGNTIYF,TGTGCCTTGTTTTTCTGGAGGATATCTGGAAACACCATATATTTT
TRBV6-5,.,TRBD1,TRBJ1-2,CASSQTPSGGYGYTF,TGTGCCAGCAGCCAAACCCCGTCAGGGGGCTATGGCTACACCTTC
TRBV7-2,.,.,TRBJ1-5,CASSPGQNWEPQHF,TGTGCCAGCAGCCCCGGACAGAACTGGGAGCCCCAGCATTTT
TRBV5-4,.,TRBD1,TRBJ2-1,CASSQTQGGSYNEQFF,TGTGCCAGCAGTCAAACACAGGGGGGCTCCTACAATGAGCAGTTCTTC
TRBV28,.,.,TRBJ1-1,CASSLGGETAEAFF,TGTGCCAGCAGTTTAGGGGGGGAGACAGCGGAAGCTTTCTTT
TRBV27,once,TRBD2,TRBJ2-5,CASSYRRGGAAGETQYF,TGTGCCAGCAGTTATAGGCGGGGGGGGGCCGCCGGAGAGACCCAGTACTTC
TRBV10-3,once,TRBD2,TRBJ2-7,CAIRGASGSYEQYF,TGTGCCATCAGGGGGGCTAGCGGGAGTTACGAGCAGTACTTC
TRBV19,once,.,TRBJ1-2,CASSTTRGGYGYTF,TGTGCCAGTAGTACGACCCGGGGAGGCTATGGCTACACCTTC
TRBV19,.,.,TRBJ2-7,CASSQGGPYEQYF,TGTGCCAGTAGTCAGGGAGGTCCCTACGAGCAGTACTTC
TRBV5-5,few,.,TRBJ2-5,CASSLRWIAEEETQYF,TGTGCCAGCAGCTTGCGGTGGATCGCGGAGGAGGAGACCCAGTACTTC
TRBV13,.,.,TRBJ2-3,CASSFGGADTQYF,TGTGCCAGCAGCTTTGGAGGGGCAGATACGCAGTATTTT
TRBV19,.,.,TRBJ2-7,CASSIGDILGEQYF,TGTGCCAGTAGTATCGGGGACATATTGGGAGAGCAGTACTTC
TRBV2,.,TRBD1,TRBJ1-2,CASSSGTGAPGNYGYTF,TGTGCCAGCAGCTCCGGGACAGGGGCGCCTGGGAACTATGGCTACACCTTC
TRBV5-1,once,.,TRBJ2-2,CASSWGNAGTVNTGELFF,TGCGCCAGCAGCTGGGGAAACGCGGGTACCGTGAACACCGGGGAGCTGTTTTTT
TRBV7-9,few,.,TRBJ1-1,CASSSDKMNTEAFF,TGTGCCAGCAGCTCCGACAAGATGAACACTGAAGCTTTCTTT
TRBV7-6,.,.,TRBJ2-7,CASSLAAGEQYF,TGTGCCAGCAGCTTAGCAGCGGGCGAGCAGTACTTC
TRBV11-2,.,.,TRBJ1-4,CASSLGLSLNEKLFF,TGTGCCAGCAGCTTAGGCCTAAGCCTTAATGAAAAACTGTTTTTT
TRBV28,.,.,TRBJ2-7,CASSKDSPKLNYEQYF,TGTGCCAGCAGCAAGGACAGCCCCAAGCTGAACTACGAGCAGTACTTC
TRBV9,.,.,TRBJ1-2,CASRAGLGYTF,TGTGCCAGCAGAGCAGGCCTTGGCTACACCTTC
TRBV6-5,.,TRBD2,TRBJ2-3,CASSRTSGTDTQYF,TGTGCCAGCAGTCGGACTAGCGGCACAGATACGCAGTATTTT
TRBV5-4,.,TRBD2,TRBJ2-5,CASSSPLAGGQETQYF,TGTGCCAGCAGCTCCCCCTTAGCGGGAGGGCAAGAGACCCAGTACTTC
TRBV6-5,.,.,TRBJ2-7,CASSFFNEQYF,TGTGCCAGCAGTTTTTTTAACGAGCAGTACTTC